This T cell receptor beta chain was recovered during a study of blood T cell repertoires in COVID-19. Background on the study: The United States, Italy and Spain supplied acute and convalescent COVID-19 samples. Nucleic acid was either cDNA or gDNA, and it came from T cells, B-cell-depleted T cells, or PBMCs.

Methods used by the authors: Estimation of nucleated cell counts was performed using reference gene primer amplification. Measured with immunoSEQ multiplex PCR; TCRdb has only the in-frame clones, and not every one. D and trimming were read from the DNA, whereas the V and J calls and clone size are those reported in that table. The sample records 88,000 or so clones, 70% to 90% being singletons. This receptor was identified in a human donor in a cohort sampled during active COVID-19. Sequenced material: peripheral blood.

Written as DNA, the CDR3 is TGTGCCGGAACGGGGGGGAACGAGCAGTACTTC. The encoded protein is CAGTGGNEQYF. The V and J genes are TRBV2 and TRBJ2-7; 8 bases line up with TRBD2. After removal of 11 bases from V and 5 bases from J, the junction contained 5 bases not matched to a gene. CDR1 and CDR2 (germline): SNHLY, FYNNEI. The CDR3 sequence is 11 residues long.